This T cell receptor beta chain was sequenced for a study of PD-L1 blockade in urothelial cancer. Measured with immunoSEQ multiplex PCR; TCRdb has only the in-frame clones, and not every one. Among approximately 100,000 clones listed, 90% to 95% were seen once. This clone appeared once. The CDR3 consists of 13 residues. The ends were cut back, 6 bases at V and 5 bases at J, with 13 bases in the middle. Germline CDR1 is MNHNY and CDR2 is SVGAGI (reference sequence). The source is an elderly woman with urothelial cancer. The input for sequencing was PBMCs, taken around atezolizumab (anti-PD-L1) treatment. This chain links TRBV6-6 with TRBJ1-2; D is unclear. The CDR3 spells CASSPALGYGYTF. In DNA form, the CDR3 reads TGTGCCAGCAGCCCAGCACTAGGTTATGGCTACACCTTC.